This is a list of T cell receptor beta chains from one sample in a study of CD8+ T cells in alopecia areata. The repertoire was sequenced with immunoSEQ multiplex PCR; TCRdb's copy has only in-frame clones and lacks some. The table has 85,000 to 110,000 clones, around 50% seen once. The sample comprised CD4+ T cells sorted from blood. Source of these receptors: a human donor in good health. Each CDR3 is given with its conserved first and last residue. The order of the fields is V gene, J gene, clone size, D gene, CDR3 protein, CDR3 DNA. The D gene is left open where the match is weak. Rows may omit the clone size; those that give it use once, few, many or a size class.

V: TRBV4-1
J: TRBJ2-7
size: NA
D: TRBD2
CDR3: CASSRLGTSVPYEQYF
DNA: TGCGCCAGCAGCCGACTCGGGACTAGCGTCCCCTACGAGCAGTACTTC

V: TRBV29-1
J: TRBJ2-1
size: NA
D: TRBD1
CDR3: CSVGNRGSYNEQFF
DNA: TGCAGCGTCGGCAACAGGGGCTCCTACAATGAGCAGTTCTTC

V: TRBV2
J: TRBJ1-6
size: few
D: NA
CDR3: CASSSRTQESSPLHF
DNA: TGTGCCAGCAGTTCCCGGACTCAAGAGAGTTCACCCCTCCACTTT

V: TRBV6-5
J: TRBJ1-2
size: NA
D: TRBD1
CDR3: CASSYFPDRATGYTF
DNA: TGTGCCAGCAGTTACTTCCCGGACAGGGCGACTGGCTACACCTTC

V: TRBV27
J: TRBJ2-6
size: NA
D: NA
CDR3: CAIRSPGANVLTF
DNA: TGTGCCATCCGGTCGCCTGGGGCCAACGTCCTGACTTTC

V: TRBV4-3
J: TRBJ1-1
size: NA
D: NA
CDR3: CASSRDSSVRTEAFF
DNA: TGCGCCAGCAGCCGTGACAGTTCCGTACGGACTGAAGCTTTCTTT

V: TRBV29-1
J: TRBJ1-2
size: many
D: TRBD1
CDR3: CSVEPPDRVGGYTF
DNA: TGCAGCGTTGAACCCCCCGACAGGGTAGGAGGCTACACCTTC

V: TRBV30
J: TRBJ1-1
size: NA
D: NA
CDR3: CAWKTGYEAFF
DNA: TGTGCCTGGAAAACAGGATATGAAGCTTTCTTT

V: TRBV29-1
J: TRBJ2-7
size: few
D: TRBD2
CDR3: CSVQLAGVAGYEQYF
DNA: TGCAGCGTTCAGCTAGCGGGGGTGGCCGGGTACGAGCAGTACTTC

V: TRBV6-5
J: TRBJ2-7
size: once
D: TRBD1
CDR3: CASSPRQGASEQYF
DNA: TGTGCCAGCAGCCCTAGACAGGGGGCCTCCGAGCAGTACTTC

V: TRBV9
J: TRBJ1-2
size: NA
D: NA
CDR3: CASSPRWTADLYGYTF
DNA: TGTGCCAGCAGCCCCCGGTGGACAGCGGATCTCTATGGCTACACCTTC

V: TRBV7-7
J: TRBJ2-1
size: NA
D: NA
CDR3: CASSSRVTLYNEQFF
DNA: TGTGCTAGCAGCTCCCGCGTAACCCTTTACAATGAGCAGTTCTTC

V: TRBV5-1
J: TRBJ1-5
size: NA
D: NA
CDR3: CASSRPPGRIMPQHF
DNA: TGCGCCAGCAGCCGTCCTCCGGGCCGAATCATGCCCCAGCATTTT

V: TRBV7-2
J: TRBJ2-3
size: few
D: TRBD2
CDR3: CASSPGLPITDTQYF
DNA: TGTGCCAGCAGCCCGGGACTACCAATCACAGATACGCAGTATTTT

V: TRBV10-3
J: TRBJ2-7
size: few
D: NA
CDR3: CAISDATFGRYEQYF
DNA: TGTGCCATCAGTGATGCCACGTTTGGCCGGTACGAGCAGTACTTC

V: TRBV5-1
J: TRBJ2-3
size: NA
D: NA
CDR3: CASSLVGGQGDTQYF
DNA: TGCGCCAGCAGCTTGGTCGGGGGCCAGGGAGATACGCAGTATTTT

V: TRBV29-1
J: TRBJ2-1
size: NA
D: NA
CDR3: CSVEDTGQNNEQFF
DNA: TGCAGCGTTGAAGATACCGGACAGAACAATGAGCAGTTCTTC

V: TRBV7-6
J: TRBJ2-3
size: NA
D: TRBD2
CDR3: CASSRRTSGGATSSTDTQYF
DNA: TGTGCCAGCAGCCGGAGGACTAGCGGGGGCGCCACCTCTAGCACAGATACGCAGTATTTT

V: TRBV7-9
J: TRBJ1-5
size: once
D: TRBD1
CDR3: CASSPPGTGNQPQHF
DNA: TGTGCCAGCAGCCCACCCGGGACAGGAAATCAGCCCCAGCATTTT

V: TRBV7-2
J: TRBJ2-3
size: NA
D: TRBD2
CDR3: CASSLASGGVNTQYF
DNA: TGTGCCAGCAGCTTGGCTAGCGGGGGGGTAAATACGCAGTATTTT

V: TRBV5-5
J: TRBJ1-6
size: NA
D: NA
CDR3: CASSLVQGAGSPLHF
DNA: TGTGCCAGCAGCTTGGTTCAGGGCGCAGGGTCACCCCTCCACTTT

V: TRBV29-1
J: TRBJ2-2
size: NA
D: NA
CDR3: CSVGDTGELFF
DNA: TGCAGCGTGGGGGACACCGGGGAGCTGTTTTTT

V: TRBV29-1
J: TRBJ2-3
size: NA
D: NA
CDR3: CSASSGRDTDTQYF
DNA: TGCAGCGCCTCTTCGGGTAGAGACACAGATACGCAGTATTTT

V: TRBV19
J: TRBJ2-7
size: NA
D: TRBD1
CDR3: CASNPGQGYYEQYF
DNA: TGTGCCAGTAATCCGGGACAGGGGTACTACGAGCAGTACTTC

V: TRBV7-9
J: TRBJ1-6
size: NA
D: NA
CDR3: CASSLGEKGSPLHF
DNA: TGTGCCAGCAGCTTAGGTGAAAAGGGTTCACCCCTCCACTTT

V: TRBV7-8
J: TRBJ2-7
size: NA
D: NA
CDR3: CASSLVQDAGYEQYF
DNA: TGTGCCAGCAGCTTAGTTCAAGACGCCGGCTACGAGCAGTACTTC

V: TRBV5-1
J: TRBJ1-1
size: NA
D: NA
CDR3: CASRSEETEAFF
DNA: TGCGCCAGCAGATCGGAGGAGACTGAAGCTTTCTTT

V: TRBV2
J: TRBJ1-3
size: NA
D: NA
CDR3: CASSESGNTIYF
DNA: TGTGCCAGCAGTGAGAGCGGAAACACCATATATTTT

V: TRBV15
J: TRBJ1-6
size: NA
D: NA
CDR3: CATSRDGERVHPPLHF
DNA: TGTGCCACCAGCAGAGATGGGGAAAGGGTTCACCCACCCCTCCACTTT